The 21 T cell receptor beta chains in this list originate from one sample, sequenced in a study of T-cell memory formation after mild COVID-19. TCRdb used MiXCR to reprocess the 5' RACE reads, holding one entry per CDR3 protein. The sample shows 580,000 or so distinct CDR3 sequences, 17% of them seen only once. Sample: PBMCs or a T cell subset sorted from them (not recorded which). Receptor source: an adult woman who had mild COVID-19 (a few samples of this study predate the infection). Cell type and time point are not known.

The rearrangement joins TRBV5-1 to TRBJ2-1; 11 bases line up with TRBD1. This CDR3 spans 16 amino acids. CDR1 is SGHRS, CDR2 YFSETQ, per germline. J lost 5 bases, V lost 4 bases, and 8 bases had no gene match. CDR3 protein: CASSPDGQGAHNEQFF. The CDR3 DNA reads TGCGCCAGCAGCCCGGACGGACAGGGGGCCCACAATGAGCAGTTCTTC.

The rearrangement links TRBV24-1 to TRBJ1-5; tentative D call: TRBD1 (6 bases). The germline CDR1 and CDR2 sequences are KGHDR and SFDVKD. V was pared by 10 bases and J by 6 bases, with 12 bases between. This CDR3 region has 12 residues. CDR3 region: CATSTGSQPQHF. The CDR3 nucleotides read TGTGCCACATCGACAGGCAGTCAGCCCCAGCATTTT.

The table lists this clonotype with many counts. The rearrangement links TRBV2 to TRBJ2-7; 7 bases fit TRBD1. Trimming took 2 bases from V and 2 from J; bases not matched to a gene: 6. This CDR3 is built from 15 residues. Germline-derived CDR1 and CDR2 are SNHLY and FYNNEI. In DNA, the CDR3 is TGTGCCAGCAGTGAAACTGCAGGGGGACCCTACGAGCAGTACTTC. Protein product: CASSETAGGPYEQYF.

This clonotype has more than one count but fewer than ten. The gene calls are TRBV7-2 and TRBJ2-4; perhaps D is TRBD1 or TRBD2 (5 bases each). Germline values: CDR1 SGHTA, CDR2 FQGNSA. Trimming took off 5 bases at V and 0 bases at J, with 14 bases between the two ends. This CDR3 spans 16 amino acids. The CDR3 here is CASSGTGTLAKNIQYF. CDR3 nucleotides: TGTGCCAGCAGCGGGACCGGGACGCTAGCCAAAAACATTCAGTACTTC.

This clonotype was seen ten or more times. The CDR3 sequence is CASRQRGGSEQFF. Here the CDR3 DNA reads TGTGCCAGCAGGCAGCGGGGGGGAAGTGAGCAGTTCTTC. The chain has TRBV7-9 and TRBJ2-1; 10 bases agree with TRBD2. Losses at the gene ends were 6 bases for V and 9 bases for J; bases not matched to a gene: 5. The CDR3 contains 13 residues. The germline gives CDR1 SEHNR, CDR2 FQNEAQ (reference sequence).

This clonotype was seen only a few times. The chain couples TRBV7-2 to TRBJ2-1, with D unresolved. This CDR3 has 15 amino acids. V was trimmed by 0 bases and J by 8 bases, leaving 14 bases between them. Germline loops: CDR1 SGHTA, CDR2 FQGNSA. Here the CDR3 DNA reads TGTGCCAGCAGCTTAGCGCCCCAGCCTGAGGATGAGCAGTTCTTC. Protein: CASSLAPQPEDEQFF.

There are a few counts of this clonotype. This chain links TRBV18 with TRBJ2-7; D not resolved. Germline V CDR1 and CDR2: KGHSH, LQKENI. The CDR3 runs 12 residues. V was clipped by 2 bases and J by 5 bases, with 7 bases between them. The CDR3 is CASSPGKDEQYF. For the CDR3, the DNA is TGTGCCAGCTCACCAGGGAAGGACGAGCAGTACTTC.

The V call is TRBV6-5, the J call TRBJ1-2; TRBD1 might be the D (5 bases). CDR3 length equals 12 residues. Germline CDR1 MNHEY, CDR2 SVGAGI. Trimming pared 6 bases from V and 8 bases from J, leaving 13 bases between. CDR3 DNA: TGTGCCAGCAGCAGGGCAAACGGCGGCTACACCTTC. This gives the protein CASSRANGGYTF.

This clonotype has only a few counts. The chain uses TRBV12-3 or TRBV12-4 and TRBJ1-5, with D uncertain. The V gene lost 8 bases and the J gene lost 3 bases, with 11 bases spanning the gap. The CDR3 spans 13 residues. The CDR3, as DNA: TGTGCCAGCGGGCCAAGGGACAATCAGCCCCAGCATTTT. This codes for CASGPRDNQPQHF.

This clonotype came up many times. The rearrangement links TRBV12-3 or TRBV12-4 to TRBJ2-7, with D maybe TRBD2 (6 bases). The V end lost 6 bases, the J end lost 2 bases, and 11 bases lay between the germline ends. The CDR3 is 13 amino acids. CDR3 sequence (DNA): TGTGCCAGCAGCATCGGGGGACCCTACGAGCAGTACTTC. This codes for CASSIGGPYEQYF.

This chain joins TRBV7-6 and TRBJ2-7; 8 bases line up with TRBD2. Trimming cost V 5 bases and J 2 bases; bases outside gene matches: 5. This CDR3 comprises 14 residues. Germline values: CDR1 SGHVS, CDR2 FNYEAQ. CDR3 in DNA: TGTGCCAGCAGCCCAAACGGGGGGGCCTACGAGCAGTACTTC. This sequence encodes CASSPNGGAYEQYF.

V usage is TRBV19 and J usage is TRBJ2-7, with 7 bases lining up with TRBD2. The V segment lost 11 bases and the J segment 7 bases; nucleotides outside the gene matches: 8. The CDR3 spans 11 residues. Germline values: CDR1 LNHDA, CDR2 SQIVND (reference sequence). CDR3 bases: TGTGCCGCTTCGGGCGGGGGTGAGCAGTACTTC. It is translated as CAASGGGEQYF. Using reference TRBV19 and TRBJ2-7 for the parts outside the CDR3, the full variable domain is DGGITQSPKYLFRKEGQNVTLSCEQNLNHDAMYWYRQDPGQGLRLIYYSQIVNDFQKGDIAEGYSVSREKKESFPLTVTSAQKNPTAFYLCAASGGGEQYFGPGTRLTVT.

This chain joins TRBV6-2 or TRBV6-3 and TRBJ2-2, with D unclear. Germline V CDR1 and CDR2: MNHEY, SVGEGT. The CDR3 runs 15 residues. V lost 2 bases, J lost 0 bases, and 7 bases lay in between. CDR3 in amino acids: CASSYSLANTGELFF. The CDR3, as DNA: TGTGCCAGCAGTTACAGTCTAGCGAACACCGGGGAGCTGTTTTTT.

V usage is TRBV2 and J usage is TRBJ2-5, with D perhaps TRBD1 (5 bases). Germline CDR1 is SNHLY and CDR2 is FYNNEI. The ends were cut back, 7 bases at V and 5 bases at J, with 14 bases in the middle. There are 13 residues in the CDR3. CDR3 loop: CASKEDIGETQYF. CDR3 DNA: TGTGCCAGCAAAGAGGACATCGGCGAGACCCAGTACTTC. The variable domain in full, completed from reference TRBV2 and TRBJ2-5, reads EPEVTQTPSHQVTQMGQEVILRCVPISNHLYFYWYRQILGQKVEFLVSFYNNEISEKSEIFDDQFSVERPDGSNFTLKIRSTKLEDSAMYFCASKEDIGETQYFGPGTRLLVL.

The chain couples TRBV9 to TRBJ2-3; D unresolved. There are 14 residues in the CDR3. Deletions cut 0 bases from V and 3 bases from J, with 8 bases between. Germline V gives CDR1 SGDLS, CDR2 YYNGEE. The CDR3 region has the DNA TGTGCCAGCAGCGTAGAAGGTCAGACAGATACGCAGTATTTT. Protein sequence: CASSVEGQTDTQYF.

The rearrangement joins TRBV11-2 to TRBJ2-2; 12 bases match TRBD2. V shed 3 bases, J shed 3 bases, and the junction held 5 bases outside the gene matches. Germline CDR1 reads SGHAT; CDR2 reads FQNNGV. CDR3 size: 17 residues. As DNA, the CDR3 is TGTGCCAGCAGCTTGACTAGCGGGGGAGGACACACCGGGGAGCTGTTTTTT. Encoded protein: CASSLTSGGGHTGELFF.

The chain employs TRBV14 and TRBJ2-7; the D is unclear. Trimming shortened V by 3 bases and J by 0 bases, and 12 bases separated the two germline ends. Germline V CDR1 and CDR2: SGHDN, FVKESK. CDR3 length: 15 residues. CDR3 region: CASSHRSRSSYEQYF. The CDR3 nucleotides read TGTGCCAGCAGCCACAGGTCCCGAAGCTCCTACGAGCAGTACTTC.

A few counts support this clonotype. The chain joins TRBV29-1 to TRBJ1-5, with 9 positions matching TRBD1. The junction had 4 bases not matched to a gene; V was cut back by 6 bases and J by 4 bases. CDR1 and CDR2 from the germline V gene are SQVTM and ANQGSEA. The CDR3 covers 13 residues. The CDR3 here is CSVGQGRNQPQHF. The CDR3 DNA sequence: TGCAGCGTAGGACAGGGGCGGAATCAGCCCCAGCATTTT.

The J gene is TRBJ1-4, the V gene TRBV18; no reliable D call. Between the trimmed V and J ends, which lost 6 bases and 4 bases, there was a span of 15 bases. The CDR3 has 15 amino acids. Germline V CDR1 and CDR2: KGHSH, LQKENI. CDR3 DNA sequence: TGTGCCAGCTCCCCTCGGACTGGAATTAATGAAAAACTGTTTTTT. It yields the protein CASSPRTGINEKLFF.

The rearrangement links TRBV7-9 to TRBJ1-3; tentative D call: TRBD1 (5 bases). V dropped 1 base and J dropped 0 bases, with 10 bases sitting between them. CDR1 is SEHNR and CDR2 is FQNEAQ in the germline V gene (reference sequence). The CDR3 contains 16 residues. CDR3 in amino acids: CASSLGQPSSGNTIYF. The CDR3 DNA sequence: TGTGCCAGCAGCTTAGGACAGCCGAGCTCTGGAAACACCATATATTTT.

This chain joins TRBV20-1 and TRBJ2-3, with 10 bases identical to TRBD1. Losses at the gene ends were 5 bases for V and 4 bases for J; bases not matched to a gene: 6. The V gene's germline CDR1 is DFQATT and CDR2 SNEGSKA (reference sequence). There are 14 residues in the CDR3. In DNA, the CDR3 is TGCAGTGCTCGACGACAGGGGGCGTCAGATACGCAGTATTTT. Its protein is CSARRQGASDTQYF.